The sequence of this T cell receptor (beta chain) was determined in a study of T cell responses to AZD1222 COVID-19 vaccine. Points from the study as a whole: After the peak T cell response, and only then, were repertoires sampled. Clonal diversity was possibly underestimated; the donors were predominantly white British and more often female. Baseline seropositivity characterized only six AZD1222 recipients. Targeting of unmutated variant regions was reportedly seen in nearly half of spike-specific TCRs.

Libraries were prepared by immunoSEQ multiplex PCR; TCRdb keeps only in-frame clonotypes and omits some of them. The sample shows 150,000 or so clones, 75% to 85% of them seen only once. Details on this clone: The antigen is unknown.

The CDR3 spans 13 residues. Trimming took 3 bases from V and 2 from J, leaving 7 bases between them. Germline V gene lookup returns CDR1 MNHEY and CDR2 SMNVEV (reference sequence). The origin of this receptor is an adult in good health. The source was peripheral blood, collected on day 0 of MenACWY control vaccination. The V call is TRBV27, the J call TRBJ2-5, with a tentative D call TRBD2 (5 bases). The CDR3 loop reads CASSFGKQETQYF. Here the CDR3 DNA reads TGTGCCAGCAGTTTCGGGAAGCAAGAGACCCAGTACTTC.